The rows below give T cell receptor beta chains drawn from one sample of a study of blood T cell repertoires in COVID-19. This table comes from immunoSEQ multiplex PCR, and its TCRdb copy is limited to in-frame clones, with some not included. The sample records roughly 100,000 clones, approximately 90% being singletons. The sequencing input was peripheral blood. The receptors come from a middle-aged man with active COVID-19. CDR3s include the opening cysteine and the closing phenylalanine or tryptophan. Fields, in order: clone size, V gene, J gene, D gene, CDR3 DNA, CDR3 protein. A D gene is named only where the DNA matches it firmly. A clone size is listed for some rows: how often the clone was seen (once, few, many), or a class if it is expanded.

clone size: -; V gene: TRBV7-2; J gene: TRBJ1-6; D gene: -; CDR3 DNA: TGTGCCAGCAGCTTACACGGTACGAGCTCCTATAATTCACCCCTCCACTTT; CDR3 protein: CASSLHGTSSYNSPLHF
clone size: -; V gene: TRBV29-1; J gene: TRBJ1-6; D gene: TRBD1; CDR3 DNA: TGCAGCGTTCTCTCCGGGGCAGGGGGTAATTCACCCCTCCACTTT; CDR3 protein: CSVLSGAGGNSPLHF
clone size: -; V gene: TRBV6-5; J gene: TRBJ2-7; D gene: TRBD2; CDR3 DNA: TGTGCCAGCAGCGGACTAGCGGAGACCTACGAGCAGTACTTC; CDR3 protein: CASSGLAETYEQYF
clone size: -; V gene: TRBV7-2; J gene: TRBJ2-2; D gene: -; CDR3 DNA: TGTGCCAGCAGCCCCTTTTCGAACACCGGGGAGCTGTTTTTT; CDR3 protein: CASSPFSNTGELFF
clone size: -; V gene: TRBV19; J gene: TRBJ2-2; D gene: TRBD1; CDR3 DNA: TGTGCCACCACCCCTTCGACAGGGGGCAGGACCGGGGAGCTGTTTTTT; CDR3 protein: CATTPSTGGRTGELFF
clone size: once; V gene: TRBV4-2; J gene: TRBJ2-3; D gene: -; CDR3 DNA: TGTGCCAGCAGCCAAGCCGTCAGCGGCGAATTGGATGATACGCAGTATTTT; CDR3 protein: CASSQAVSGELDDTQYF
clone size: once; V gene: TRBV2; J gene: TRBJ2-3; D gene: TRBD2; CDR3 DNA: TGTGCCAGCAGGCCCGGGACTAGCGGGGGCCTAGGGGCAGATACGCAGTATTTT; CDR3 protein: CASRPGTSGGLGADTQYF
clone size: -; V gene: TRBV10-3; J gene: TRBJ1-1; D gene: -; CDR3 DNA: TGTGCCATCAGGAAAGAACAGGTCGCTGAAGCTTTCTTT; CDR3 protein: CAIRKEQVAEAFF
clone size: -; V gene: TRBV15; J gene: TRBJ1-4; D gene: -; CDR3 DNA: TGTGCCACCGGGGCAGGTCGGGAAAAACTGTTTTTT; CDR3 protein: CATGAGREKLFF
clone size: -; V gene: TRBV29-1; J gene: TRBJ2-7; D gene: -; CDR3 DNA: TGCAGCGCCACCAGGGCCAACTCCTACGAGCAGTACTTC; CDR3 protein: CSATRANSYEQYF
clone size: -; V gene: TRBV5-1; J gene: TRBJ1-4; D gene: TRBD1; CDR3 DNA: TGCGCCAGCAGCCCGGACAGGCTTAATGAAAAACTGTTTTTT; CDR3 protein: CASSPDRLNEKLFF
clone size: -; V gene: TRBV6-1; J gene: TRBJ2-5; D gene: TRBD2; CDR3 DNA: TGTGCCAGCAGTGAAAATTGGGGACTAGCGGGGGTCGGAGAGACCCAGTACTTC; CDR3 protein: CASSENWGLAGVGETQYF
clone size: -; V gene: TRBV10-3; J gene: TRBJ2-2; D gene: TRBD1; CDR3 DNA: TGTGCCATCACCCGGGACAGGGCCACCGGGGAGCTGTTTTTT; CDR3 protein: CAITRDRATGELFF
clone size: -; V gene: TRBV6-2/TRBV6-3; J gene: TRBJ2-5; D gene: TRBD2; CDR3 DNA: TGTGCCAGCAGTTACTCCGTGACTAGCGGGGGAGAGACCCAGTACTTC; CDR3 protein: CASSYSVTSGGETQYF
clone size: -; V gene: TRBV10-3; J gene: TRBJ1-5; D gene: -; CDR3 DNA: TGTGCCATCGGAGACAGTTATCAGCCCCAGCATTTT; CDR3 protein: CAIGDSYQPQHF
clone size: -; V gene: TRBV19; J gene: TRBJ2-5; D gene: TRBD1; CDR3 DNA: TGTGCCAGTAGTTCCGGACAGGGTTTTACGGAGACCCAGTACTTC; CDR3 protein: CASSSGQGFTETQYF
clone size: -; V gene: TRBV2; J gene: TRBJ1-5; D gene: TRBD1; CDR3 DNA: TGTGCCAGCAGTTCGGACAGGGTTGGTCAGCCCCAGCATTTT; CDR3 protein: CASSSDRVGQPQHF
clone size: -; V gene: TRBV25-1; J gene: TRBJ2-7; D gene: -; CDR3 DNA: TGTGCCAGCAGTGAAGGGGGGTTCCGCGACGAGCAGTACTTC; CDR3 protein: CASSEGGFRDEQYF
clone size: -; V gene: TRBV14; J gene: TRBJ1-2; D gene: TRBD1; CDR3 DNA: TGTGCCAGCAACCGACAGGGACACTATGGCTACACCTTC; CDR3 protein: CASNRQGHYGYTF
clone size: many; V gene: TRBV6-5; J gene: TRBJ2-7; D gene: -; CDR3 DNA: TGTGCCAGCAGTTCCAACCGGCAGGGGCTAGGCGAGCAGTACTTC; CDR3 protein: CASSSNRQGLGEQYF
clone size: -; V gene: TRBV18; J gene: TRBJ2-7; D gene: TRBD1; CDR3 DNA: TGTGCCAGCTCACCGGGACAGGGAATTTCCTACGAGCAGTACTTC; CDR3 protein: CASSPGQGISYEQYF
clone size: -; V gene: TRBV4-2; J gene: TRBJ2-1; D gene: TRBD2; CDR3 DNA: TGTGCCAGCAGCCAAGACCCCCCCAGCGGGGACTACAATGAGCAGTTCTTC; CDR3 protein: CASSQDPPSGDYNEQFF
clone size: -; V gene: TRBV7-2; J gene: TRBJ2-1; D gene: TRBD2; CDR3 DNA: TGTGCCAGCAGCTCGACTAGCGGGGGGGCTAACGAGCAGTTCTTC; CDR3 protein: CASSSTSGGANEQFF
clone size: -; V gene: TRBV24-1; J gene: TRBJ1-2; D gene: -; CDR3 DNA: TGTGCCACCACTTACCCTGGTCGGTCAGGGGATTTTAACTATGGCTACACCTTC; CDR3 protein: CATTYPGRSGDFNYGYTF
clone size: once; V gene: TRBV27; J gene: TRBJ1-6; D gene: TRBD1; CDR3 DNA: TGTGCCAGCAGTTTATGGGTAGGGGGACAGATCAATTCACCCCTCCACTTT; CDR3 protein: CASSLWVGGQINSPLHF
clone size: -; V gene: TRBV19; J gene: TRBJ1-1; D gene: -; CDR3 DNA: TGTGCCAGTAGACTTCAGGGGACCGCGAACACTGAAGCTTTCTTT; CDR3 protein: CASRLQGTANTEAFF
clone size: -; V gene: TRBV11-2; J gene: TRBJ1-2; D gene: -; CDR3 DNA: TGTGCCAGCAGCTTAGTTGACAGCTATGGCTACACCTTC; CDR3 protein: CASSLVDSYGYTF
clone size: -; V gene: TRBV30; J gene: TRBJ1-1; D gene: -; CDR3 DNA: TGTGCCTGGAGTTCTTCAGTTGAAGCTTTCTTT; CDR3 protein: CAWSSSVEAFF
clone size: -; V gene: TRBV7-9; J gene: TRBJ2-5; D gene: -; CDR3 DNA: TGTGCCACCCCCGTCCGAGACAGCCAAGAGACCCAGTACTTC; CDR3 protein: CATPVRDSQETQYF
clone size: -; V gene: TRBV6-6; J gene: TRBJ1-1; D gene: -; CDR3 DNA: TGTGCCAGCACCCTTACTGGGGGAGCGGGAACTGAAGCTTTCTTT; CDR3 protein: CASTLTGGAGTEAFF
clone size: -; V gene: TRBV5-6; J gene: TRBJ1-6; D gene: -; CDR3 DNA: TGTGCCAGCAGCTTGGGGCAGAACTATAATTCACCCCTCCACTTT; CDR3 protein: CASSLGQNYNSPLHF
clone size: -; V gene: TRBV11-1; J gene: TRBJ2-7; D gene: TRBD2; CDR3 DNA: TGTGCCAGCAGCTTAGCGCCCGCTAGCGGGGATTACGAGCAGTACTTC; CDR3 protein: CASSLAPASGDYEQYF
clone size: -; V gene: TRBV21-1; J gene: TRBJ2-7; D gene: -; CDR3 DNA: TGTGCCAGCAGCAACCCTCGACAGGGGGCCCTCTACGAGCAGTACTTC; CDR3 protein: CASSNPRQGALYEQYF
clone size: -; V gene: TRBV7-8; J gene: TRBJ2-5; D gene: -; CDR3 DNA: TGTGCCAGCAGCTTAGGAGGCTTCGAAGAGACCCAGTACTTC; CDR3 protein: CASSLGGFEETQYF
clone size: -; V gene: TRBV4-1; J gene: TRBJ1-4; D gene: TRBD1; CDR3 DNA: TGCGCCAGCAGTTTCGGACAGGGGGGTGAAAAACTGTTTTTT; CDR3 protein: CASSFGQGGEKLFF
clone size: -; V gene: TRBV10-3; J gene: TRBJ2-7; D gene: -; CDR3 DNA: TGTGCCATCAGTTCAACTACAGGGAGCCCCTACGAGCAGTACTTC; CDR3 protein: CAISSTTGSPYEQYF
clone size: -; V gene: TRBV19; J gene: TRBJ1-2; D gene: TRBD1; CDR3 DNA: TGTGCCAGTAGTATTTCGGCGGGACAGGGCAATGGCTACACCTTC; CDR3 protein: CASSISAGQGNGYTF
clone size: -; V gene: TRBV15; J gene: TRBJ2-1; D gene: -; CDR3 DNA: TGTGCCACCAGCAGCGTGGGGGGTGTGGATGGTGAGCAGTTCTTC; CDR3 protein: CATSSVGGVDGEQFF
clone size: -; V gene: TRBV7-2; J gene: TRBJ2-1; D gene: -; CDR3 DNA: TGTGCCAGCAGCTTAAACCCGGAGTACAATGAGCAGTTCTTC; CDR3 protein: CASSLNPEYNEQFF
clone size: -; V gene: TRBV7-2; J gene: TRBJ1-2; D gene: -; CDR3 DNA: TGTGCCAGCAGCTTCCTACAGGGTAGGGAGGGCTACACCTTC; CDR3 protein: CASSFLQGREGYTF
clone size: -; V gene: TRBV3-1/TRBV3-2; J gene: TRBJ2-7; D gene: TRBD2; CDR3 DNA: TGTGCCAGCAGCCAGTATAGCGGGGGGGAAGTCTACGAGCAGTACTTC; CDR3 protein: CASSQYSGGEVYEQYF
clone size: -; V gene: TRBV10-3; J gene: TRBJ2-1; D gene: -; CDR3 DNA: TGTGCCATCAGTGAGCCTAGCAATTTTGCCGACAATGAGCAGTTCTTC; CDR3 protein: CAISEPSNFADNEQFF
clone size: -; V gene: TRBV27; J gene: TRBJ1-4; D gene: -; CDR3 DNA: TGTGCCAGCAGTTTATCCTTTTGGAGTCGGGCCTCCACACCCCTTGGGGCAGCTAATGAAAAACTGTTTTTT; CDR3 protein: CASSLSFWSRASTPLGAANEKLFF
clone size: -; V gene: TRBV7-7; J gene: TRBJ2-7; D gene: -; CDR3 DNA: TGTGCTAGCAGCCAAGAGGGGGCGGGGTCCGAGCAGTACTTC; CDR3 protein: CASSQEGAGSEQYF
clone size: -; V gene: TRBV5-1; J gene: TRBJ2-1; D gene: TRBD1; CDR3 DNA: TGCGCCAGCAGCCAGGGGACAGGGGAATTAAATGAGCAGTTCTTC; CDR3 protein: CASSQGTGELNEQFF
clone size: few; V gene: TRBV27; J gene: TRBJ1-1; D gene: -; CDR3 DNA: TGTGCCAGCAGTTTAGTTGCAGGGCCTTTCATGAACACTGAAGCTTTCTTT; CDR3 protein: CASSLVAGPFMNTEAFF
clone size: few; V gene: TRBV4-1; J gene: TRBJ1-6; D gene: TRBD1; CDR3 DNA: TGCGCCAGCAGCCAATATACGGGACAGGGGACTGGAAAATCACCCCTCCACTTT; CDR3 protein: CASSQYTGQGTGKSPLHF
clone size: -; V gene: TRBV4-3; J gene: TRBJ1-1; D gene: TRBD1; CDR3 DNA: TGCGCCAGCAGCCAAGCCAGGGGGACTGAAGCTTTCTTT; CDR3 protein: CASSQARGTEAFF
clone size: -; V gene: TRBV7-3; J gene: TRBJ2-5; D gene: TRBD2; CDR3 DNA: TGTGCCAGCAGCTCCCCTGGGGTAGCGGGGGCGAAGGAGACCCAGTACTTC; CDR3 protein: CASSSPGVAGAKETQYF
clone size: -; V gene: TRBV5-5; J gene: TRBJ2-1; D gene: -; CDR3 DNA: TGTGCCAGCAGTGGGGCAGGGAGGTACAATGAGCAGTTCTTC; CDR3 protein: CASSGAGRYNEQFF
clone size: -; V gene: TRBV11-3; J gene: TRBJ2-1; D gene: TRBD2; CDR3 DNA: TGTGCCAGCAGCCCGGGGGGGAGTGACAATGAGCAGTTCTTC; CDR3 protein: CASSPGGSDNEQFF
clone size: -; V gene: TRBV9; J gene: TRBJ2-7; D gene: TRBD1; CDR3 DNA: TGTGCCAGCAGCGTAGGAAACAGGGGGTCCTACGAGCAGTACTTC; CDR3 protein: CASSVGNRGSYEQYF
clone size: once; V gene: TRBV15; J gene: TRBJ1-5; D gene: -; CDR3 DNA: TGTGCCACCAGCAGAGACCCCGGGGGAAATCAGCCCCAGCATTTT; CDR3 protein: CATSRDPGGNQPQHF